This is a list of T cell receptor beta chains from one sample in a study of technical replicates of blood from four donors. Only in-frame clones appear in the TCRdb table, and some are missing; sequencing was by immunoSEQ multiplex PCR. The table lists tens of thousands of clones, 85% to 95% of them singletons. Sequencing input: T cells isolated from PBMCs. The receptor source for this set is a human donor in good health. CDR3s include the opening cysteine and the closing phenylalanine or tryptophan. The order of the fields is CDR3 DNA, CDR3 protein, CDR3 length, J gene, V gene, clone size, D gene. A D gene is named only where the DNA matches it firmly. Clone size is shown for a subset of rows, as once, few, many or a class of expanded clone.

CDR3 DNA: TGTGCCAGCAGCCGCCGACTAGCATCCCAAGAGACCCAGTACTTC; CDR3 protein: CASSRRLASQETQYF; CDR3 length: 15; J gene: TRBJ2-5; V gene: TRBV4-2; clone size: .; D gene: TRBD2
CDR3 DNA: TGTGCCAGCAGTTACAACAGGGCCGGGCTCTATGGCTACACCTTC; CDR3 protein: CASSYNRAGLYGYTF; CDR3 length: 15; J gene: TRBJ1-2; V gene: TRBV6-5; clone size: .; D gene: .
CDR3 DNA: TGTGCCACCGGTGTTTCGGTCGGGGGCTACACCTTC; CDR3 protein: CATGVSVGGYTF; CDR3 length: 12; J gene: TRBJ1-2; V gene: TRBV9; clone size: .; D gene: .
CDR3 DNA: TGTGCCAGCAGCTTCTACAGGGGGGTTGAGTGGGGAACCTACAATGAGCAGTTCTTC; CDR3 protein: CASSFYRGVEWGTYNEQFF; CDR3 length: 19; J gene: TRBJ2-1; V gene: TRBV7-8; clone size: .; D gene: TRBD1
CDR3 DNA: TGTGCCAGCAGCGTCGGGTTTGGCCAGCCCCAGCATTTT; CDR3 protein: CASSVGFGQPQHF; CDR3 length: 13; J gene: TRBJ1-5; V gene: TRBV9; clone size: .; D gene: .
CDR3 DNA: TGTGCCAGCAGTTTAAAACGACTTACCTCCGAGCAGTACTTC; CDR3 protein: CASSLKRLTSEQYF; CDR3 length: 14; J gene: TRBJ2-7; V gene: TRBV27; clone size: .; D gene: .
CDR3 DNA: TGTGCCTGGGGCCAAGGAAACACCATATATTTT; CDR3 protein: CAWGQGNTIYF; CDR3 length: 11; J gene: TRBJ1-3; V gene: TRBV30; clone size: .; D gene: .
CDR3 DNA: TGTGCCAGCCGCTATGGGACAGGGTATGAAAAACTGTTTTTT; CDR3 protein: CASRYGTGYEKLFF; CDR3 length: 14; J gene: TRBJ1-4; V gene: TRBV11-3; clone size: .; D gene: TRBD1
CDR3 DNA: TGTGCCAGGACCACACAGGGATACTCTGGAAACACCATATATTTT; CDR3 protein: CARTTQGYSGNTIYF; CDR3 length: 15; J gene: TRBJ1-3; V gene: TRBV28; clone size: .; D gene: .
CDR3 DNA: TGTGCCAGCAGTTTATCCCTTAGGACAGGATCCTACGAGCAGTACTTC; CDR3 protein: CASSLSLRTGSYEQYF; CDR3 length: 16; J gene: TRBJ2-7; V gene: TRBV28; clone size: .; D gene: TRBD1
CDR3 DNA: TGTGCCAGCAGCTGGACGGGGGGCGAGCAGTACTTC; CDR3 protein: CASSWTGGEQYF; CDR3 length: 12; J gene: TRBJ2-7; V gene: TRBV7-9; clone size: once; D gene: TRBD2
CDR3 DNA: TGCAGCGTTGAAACTAGCGGGAGTTGGCAGGAGACCCAGTACTTC; CDR3 protein: CSVETSGSWQETQYF; CDR3 length: 15; J gene: TRBJ2-5; V gene: TRBV29-1; clone size: .; D gene: TRBD2
CDR3 DNA: TGTGCCAGCAGCTTTGGGGCCCTCTTAGCTAACTATGGCTACACCTTC; CDR3 protein: CASSFGALLANYGYTF; CDR3 length: 16; J gene: TRBJ1-2; V gene: TRBV5-6; clone size: .; D gene: .
CDR3 DNA: TGTGCCAGCGGTAACGGACAGGGCCCGAATCAGCCCCAGCATTTT; CDR3 protein: CASGNGQGPNQPQHF; CDR3 length: 15; J gene: TRBJ1-5; V gene: TRBV27; clone size: .; D gene: TRBD1
CDR3 DNA: TGTGCCAGCAGCAATCCCAGGGCCTCCTACGAGCAGTACTTC; CDR3 protein: CASSNPRASYEQYF; CDR3 length: 14; J gene: TRBJ2-7; V gene: TRBV11-3; clone size: .; D gene: .
CDR3 DNA: TGCAGCGTTGCCCAGGGGGCGCAGAATGAGCAGTTCTTC; CDR3 protein: CSVAQGAQNEQFF; CDR3 length: 13; J gene: TRBJ2-1; V gene: TRBV29-1; clone size: .; D gene: TRBD1
CDR3 DNA: TGCGCCAGCAGCCAAGAGATAGCGGGAGGGCCACCAGAGACCCAGTACTTC; CDR3 protein: CASSQEIAGGPPETQYF; CDR3 length: 17; J gene: TRBJ2-5; V gene: TRBV4-1; clone size: .; D gene: TRBD2
CDR3 DNA: TGTGCCTGGAGTGGCTCAGGGGCGGGAGTCTACGAGCAGTACTTC; CDR3 protein: CAWSGSGAGVYEQYF; CDR3 length: 15; J gene: TRBJ2-7; V gene: TRBV30; clone size: .; D gene: .
CDR3 DNA: TGTGCCAGCAGCCCCTTCATGACACACCCGAACACCGGGGAGCTGTTTTTT; CDR3 protein: CASSPFMTHPNTGELFF; CDR3 length: 17; J gene: TRBJ2-2; V gene: TRBV7-2; clone size: few; D gene: .
CDR3 DNA: TGTGCCAGCAGCTTAGGACTAGCGCTGACCGGGGAGCTGTTTTTT; CDR3 protein: CASSLGLALTGELFF; CDR3 length: 15; J gene: TRBJ2-2; V gene: TRBV7-2; clone size: .; D gene: TRBD2
CDR3 DNA: TGTGCCAGCAGCCTCACACTCGTCAACCGGGACAGGGGTTCCTACAATGAGCAGTTCTTC; CDR3 protein: CASSLTLVNRDRGSYNEQFF; CDR3 length: 20; J gene: TRBJ2-1; V gene: TRBV28; clone size: .; D gene: TRBD1
CDR3 DNA: TGTGCCAGCAGCTCCTCTAGCGGCGGTGCAGATACGCAGTATTTT; CDR3 protein: CASSSSSGGADTQYF; CDR3 length: 15; J gene: TRBJ2-3; V gene: TRBV7-7; clone size: .; D gene: TRBD2
CDR3 DNA: TGTGCCATCAGTGGGACAGGGGACACTGAAGCTTTCTTT; CDR3 protein: CAISGTGDTEAFF; CDR3 length: 13; J gene: TRBJ1-1; V gene: TRBV10-3; clone size: .; D gene: TRBD1
CDR3 DNA: TGTGCCAGTAGCTGGGAAGCGGGCTACGAGCAGTACTTC; CDR3 protein: CASSWEAGYEQYF; CDR3 length: 13; J gene: TRBJ2-7; V gene: TRBV19; clone size: .; D gene: .
CDR3 DNA: TGTGCCAGCAGTTCGACAGGGCCTAATGAAAAACTGTTTTTT; CDR3 protein: CASSSTGPNEKLFF; CDR3 length: 14; J gene: TRBJ1-4; V gene: TRBV27; clone size: .; D gene: TRBD1
CDR3 DNA: TGTGCCAGCAGCAATTGGACAGGGGGCAATCAGCCCCAGCATTTT; CDR3 protein: CASSNWTGGNQPQHF; CDR3 length: 15; J gene: TRBJ1-5; V gene: TRBV7-8; clone size: .; D gene: TRBD1
CDR3 DNA: TGTGCCAGCAGTGAACTTAGGGGCAGCACAGATACGCAGTATTTT; CDR3 protein: CASSELRGSTDTQYF; CDR3 length: 15; J gene: TRBJ2-3; V gene: TRBV6-1; clone size: .; D gene: .
CDR3 DNA: TGTGCCAGCAGCTCCGGGACAGTTTGGGGCACAGATACGCAGTATTTT; CDR3 protein: CASSSGTVWGTDTQYF; CDR3 length: 16; J gene: TRBJ2-3; V gene: TRBV7-6; clone size: .; D gene: TRBD1
CDR3 DNA: TGTGCCAGCAGCGCAGGGAGGACTCACACAGATACGCAGTATTTT; CDR3 protein: CASSAGRTHTDTQYF; CDR3 length: 15; J gene: TRBJ2-3; V gene: TRBV9; clone size: .; D gene: .
CDR3 DNA: TGTGCCAGCAGTTACTCGGAAGGACTCTACGAGCAGTACTTC; CDR3 protein: CASSYSEGLYEQYF; CDR3 length: 14; J gene: TRBJ2-7; V gene: TRBV6-5; clone size: .; D gene: .
CDR3 DNA: TGTGCCAGCAGTCCTACGACACTGCAGAGGGATCAGCCCCAGCATTTT; CDR3 protein: CASSPTTLQRDQPQHF; CDR3 length: 16; J gene: TRBJ1-5; V gene: TRBV2; clone size: .; D gene: .
CDR3 DNA: TGTGCTAGTGGTTTGACCGGGACAGGGGATGGGTCCCAGCATTTT; CDR3 protein: CASGLTGTGDGSQHF; CDR3 length: 15; J gene: TRBJ1-5; V gene: TRBV12-5; clone size: .; D gene: TRBD1